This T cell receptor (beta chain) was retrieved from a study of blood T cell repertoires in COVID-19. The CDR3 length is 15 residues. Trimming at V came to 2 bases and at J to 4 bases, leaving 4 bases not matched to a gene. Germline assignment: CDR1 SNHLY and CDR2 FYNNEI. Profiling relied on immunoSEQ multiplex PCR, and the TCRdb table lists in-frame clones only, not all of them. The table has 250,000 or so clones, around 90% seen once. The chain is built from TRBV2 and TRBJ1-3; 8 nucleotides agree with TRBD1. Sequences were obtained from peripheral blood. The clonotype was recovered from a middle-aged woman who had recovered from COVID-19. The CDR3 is CASSEIRGQGNTIYF. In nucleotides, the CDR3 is TGTGCCAGCAGTGAAATCAGGGGGCAAGGAAACACCATATATTTT.